This TCR beta chain was sequenced for a study of T-cell reconstitution after alpha-beta-depleted transplantation in children. Unique molecular identifiers were incorporated into the prepared TCRbeta library. TCRdb called the PCR reads again in MiXCR, with one record for every CDR3 protein. Seen here are under 450,000 distinct CDR3 sequences, roughly 16% observed once, and the top ten hold 25% to 30%. This clonotype was detected only a few times. Its antigen is not identified. Study conclusions and caveats: Some patients showed high day-60 TCRbeta diversity, which derived from surviving recipient T cells and thymic progenitors. Once a year had passed after transplant, T-cell counts and diversity came mostly from newly produced T cells. After transplant, at about two months, alpha-beta T cells were reportedly derived from several hundred expanded graft clones.

The CDR3 has 15 amino acids. Trimming pared 3 bases from V and 9 bases from J, leaving 18 bases between. Germline CDR1 reads LNHNV; CDR2 reads YYDKDF (reference sequence). This chain connects TRBV15 to TRBJ1-5; D is unclear. Source: PBMCs, mostly from graft donor cells, taken 360 days after TCRalphabeta/CD19-depleted stem cell transplant. The origin of this receptor is a boy under two years old who had a stem cell transplant for Wiskott-Aldrich syndrome, so the T cells may come from the graft donor. CDR3 sequence reads: CATSRTGIPSGPQHF. The CDR3 DNA follows: TGTGCCACCAGCAGGACCGGGATTCCCTCCGGGCCCCAGCATTTT.